A selection of T cell receptor beta chains follows, all from one sample in a study of blood T cell repertoires in COVID-19. Sequenced by immunoSEQ multiplex PCR; TCRdb stores in-frame clones only, minus some. The sample lists roughly 120,000 clones; over 65% were seen once. The sequenced sample consisted of peripheral blood. The receptor set was obtained from a man aged 25 to 40 with acute or convalescent COVID-19. Each CDR3 is given with its conserved first and last residue. D genes are given only for firm matches. Clone sizes are given selectively: once, few, many, or a class where the clone is expanded.

length | J | V | D | size | CDR3 | DNA
17 | TRBJ1-5 | TRBV6-6 | TRBD1 | . | CASSRFRDRSRNQPQHF | TGTGCCAGCAGTCGATTCCGGGACAGGAGCCGGAATCAGCCCCAGCATTTT
17 | TRBJ1-6 | TRBV5-1 | . | . | CASSLDPQGWNNSPLHF | TGCGCCAGCAGCTTGGACCCCCAGGGGTGGAATAATTCACCCCTCCACTTT
17 | TRBJ2-1 | TRBV4-1 | TRBD2 | . | CASSQVAMGGVYNEQFF | TGCGCCAGCAGCCAAGTAGCGATGGGGGGGGTATACAATGAGCAGTTCTTC
16 | TRBJ1-1 | TRBV9 | TRBD1 | . | CASSVDGQGMNTEAFF | TGTGCCAGCAGCGTAGACGGACAGGGCATGAACACTGAAGCTTTCTTT
14 | TRBJ1-1 | TRBV19 | TRBD1 | . | CASSLQGGNTEAFF | TGTGCCAGTTCGCTACAGGGGGGAAACACTGAAGCTTTCTTT
16 | TRBJ2-7 | TRBV2 | TRBD2 | . | CASSEATIAGAYEQYF | TGTGCCAGCAGTGAAGCAACGATAGCGGGGGCCTACGAGCAGTACTTC
15 | TRBJ1-2 | TRBV6-2/TRBV6-3 | . | . | CASSYSLQGENGYTF | TGTGCCAGCAGTTACTCGCTGCAGGGCGAAAATGGCTACACCTTC
15 | TRBJ2-3 | TRBV18 | . | . | CASSPGRVNTDTQYF | TGTGCCAGCTCACCCGGCAGGGTAAACACAGATACGCAGTATTTT
14 | TRBJ1-2 | TRBV6-2/TRBV6-3 | . | once | CASSYSGGAGGYTF | TGTGCCAGCAGTTACTCAGGAGGGGCGGGAGGCTACACCTTC
14 | TRBJ2-1 | TRBV5-4 | TRBD2 | . | CASSPGLGGNEQFF | TGTGCCAGCAGCCCGGGACTAGGGGGGAATGAGCAGTTCTTC
15 | TRBJ2-3 | TRBV15 | TRBD2 | . | CATSRTSGDTDTQYF | TGTGCCACCAGCAGGACTAGCGGGGACACAGATACGCAGTATTTT
15 | TRBJ1-2 | TRBV10-2 | . | . | CASRAKLQGRYGYTF | TGCGCCAGCAGGGCTAAACTACAGGGAAGGTATGGCTACACCTTC
16 | TRBJ1-2 | TRBV6-5 | . | . | CASSYSSPAGSYGYTF | TGTGCCAGCAGTTACTCCTCCCCGGCGGGGAGCTATGGCTACACCTTC
15 | TRBJ2-3 | TRBV29-1 | . | . | CSVKNWGAGQDTQYF | TGCAGCGTGAAAAACTGGGGCGCAGGGCAGGATACGCAGTATTTT
15 | TRBJ2-5 | TRBV7-8 | . | . | CASSLGVGAAETQYF | TGTGCCAGCAGCTTAGGGGTGGGAGCCGCAGAGACCCAGTACTTC
15 | TRBJ1-2 | TRBV11-2 | . | . | CASRSPGHQTGGYTF | TGTGCCAGCAGATCGCCGGGACACCAAACGGGAGGCTACACCTTC
13 | TRBJ1-1 | TRBV28 | TRBD1 | few | CASRGQGSPEAFF | TGTGCCAGCAGGGGACAGGGTTCCCCTGAAGCTTTCTTT
14 | TRBJ2-5 | TRBV27 | . | . | CASSLKRNIGTQYF | TGTGCCAGCAGTTTAAAGCGGAATATCGGGACCCAGTACTTC
13 | TRBJ1-5 | TRBV29-1 | . | . | CSAGGNSNQPQHF | TGCAGCGCTGGGGGGAATAGCAATCAGCCCCAGCATTTT
12 | TRBJ2-2 | TRBV2 | . | . | CARYPGPGELFF | TGTGCCAGATACCCAGGGCCCGGGGAGCTGTTTTTT
16 | TRBJ1-1 | TRBV10-3 | TRBD1 | few | CAISRTQGARLTEAFF | TGTGCCATCAGTCGAACTCAGGGGGCTCGACTAACTGAAGCTTTCTTT
15 | TRBJ1-1 | TRBV5-4 | . | . | CASSLFRGIGTEAFF | TGTGCCAGCAGCTTGTTTCGAGGGATCGGAACTGAAGCTTTCTTT
15 | TRBJ2-1 | TRBV6-2/TRBV6-3 | TRBD2 | few | CASSSLAGSGNEQFF | TGTGCCAGCAGCTCCCTAGCGGGGTCGGGCAATGAGCAGTTCTTC
13 | TRBJ1-1 | TRBV19 | . | . | CASKKGRGNEAFF | TGTGCCAGCAAAAAGGGACGGGGGAATGAAGCTTTCTTT
11 | TRBJ1-2 | TRBV6-5 | . | . | CASTEGYGYTF | TGTGCCAGCACCGAGGGCTATGGCTACACCTTC
15 | TRBJ1-1 | TRBV5-1 | . | . | CASSSHYDLNTEAFF | TGCGCCAGCAGCAGCCACTACGACCTGAACACTGAAGCTTTCTTT
14 | TRBJ2-7 | TRBV5-1 | . | . | CASSSRGALYEQYF | TGCGCCAGCAGCTCTCGGGGGGCCCTCTACGAGCAGTACTTC
13 | TRBJ2-1 | TRBV11-3 | TRBD2 | many | CASSLRGLAEQFF | TGTGCCAGCAGCTTGAGGGGACTAGCGGAGCAGTTCTTC
18 | TRBJ2-5 | TRBV3-1/TRBV3-2 | TRBD2 | . | CASSPRLAGTFYQETQYF | TGTGCCAGCAGCCCCCGACTAGCGGGGACCTTTTACCAAGAGACCCAGTACTTC